The 5 T cell receptor beta chains given below trace back to one sample, sequenced in a study of T cell repertoires in cytomegalovirus infection. TCRdb reprocessed the reads with MiXCR, giving one entry per CDR3 protein. The repertoire consists of about 920,000 distinct CDR3 sequences, with about a third occurring once and the leading ten covering around 15%. The antigens for these receptors are not known. The sample in question was cultured CD8+ T cells from PBMCs, obtained from culture after CMV antigen stimulation. The receptors derive from a human donor in good health (CMV status not recorded). Some clones in this sample may be carry-over from other donors' samples.

CDR3 bases: TGCGCCAGCAGCCAGACAGGGGTCCTCAGTTACAATGAGCAGTTCTTC. Amino acids: CASSQTGVLSYNEQFF. The chain recombines TRBV4-1 with TRBJ2-1; 8 bases map to TRBD1. Per the germline V gene, CDR1 is MGHRA and CDR2 is YSYEKL. The CDR3 runs to 16 residues. V shed 3 bases and J 4 bases; nucleotides not matched to a gene: 8.

This clonotype was seen only a few times. The chain employs TRBV19 and TRBJ1-4; no definite D call. The CDR3 spans 14 residues. From germline, CDR1 is LNHDA and CDR2 SQIVND (reference sequence). V was cut by 5 bases and J by 8 bases, with 15 bases left in between. The CDR3 is CASSLAGWEEKLFF. CDR3 DNA: TGTGCCAGTAGTCTCGCGGGTTGGGAGGAAAAACTGTTTTTT.

The chain uses TRBV29-1 and TRBJ1-2; D call uncertain. The CDR3 is 11 amino acids. Trimming left V 2 bases short and J 8 bases short, with 9 bases between. Germline assignment: CDR1 SQVTM and CDR2 ANQGSEA. CDR3: CSVEPPRGYTF. Here the CDR3 DNA reads TGCAGCGTTGAACCCCCGCGGGGCTACACCTTC.

In its sample, this clonotype was seen a few times. The V gene is TRBV7-4, the J gene TRBJ1-5; 8 bases align to TRBD1. CDR1 and CDR2 from the germline V gene are SGHVT and SQSDAQ. This CDR3 region has 17 residues. The trim removed 1 base at V and 5 bases at J, leaving 10 bases unmatched. The CDR3 DNA is TGTGCCAGCAGCTTAGGGCCGACAGGGGTTGAGGATCAGCCCCAGCATTTT. Encoded protein: CASSLGPTGVEDQPQHF.

The chain joins TRBV20-1 to TRBJ2-1; maybe TRBD2 (6 bases). Trimming removed 3 bases from V and 0 bases from J, with 12 bases in between. Per germline, CDR1 DFQATT and CDR2 SNEGSKA (reference sequence). This CDR3 contains 15 residues. This CDR3 reads CSARGGPSSYNEQFF. DNA of the CDR3: TGCAGTGCTAGGGGGGGACCGAGCTCCTACAATGAGCAGTTCTTC.